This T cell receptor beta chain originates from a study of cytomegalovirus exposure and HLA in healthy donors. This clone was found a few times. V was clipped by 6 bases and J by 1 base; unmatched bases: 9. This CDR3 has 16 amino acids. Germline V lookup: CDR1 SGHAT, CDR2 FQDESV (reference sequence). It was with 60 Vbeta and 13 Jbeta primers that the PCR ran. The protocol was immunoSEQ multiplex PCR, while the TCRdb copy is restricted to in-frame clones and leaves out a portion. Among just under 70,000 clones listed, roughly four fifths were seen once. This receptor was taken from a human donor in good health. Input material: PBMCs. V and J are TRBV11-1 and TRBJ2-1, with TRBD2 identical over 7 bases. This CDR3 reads CASRSTLAESYNEQFF. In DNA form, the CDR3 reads TGTGCCAGCAGGTCTACCCTAGCGGAATCCTACAATGAGCAGTTCTTC.